These 10 T cell receptor beta chains came from one sample sequenced in a study of T cell changes during pregnancy in multiple sclerosis. Profiled with immunoSEQ multiplex PCR; TCRdb holds only in-frame clones, not every one. Of about 75,000 clones listed, 89% are singletons. Sequencing was performed on peripheral blood, taken in the first trimester of pregnancy. Receptors originate from a female donor in good health, enrolled as a control in a pregnancy study.

This clone occurred once. Compared with germline, one end of the junction differs, possibly owing to a read error. The rearrangement joins TRBV7-7 to TRBJ1-2; a weak D match, TRBD1 (6 bases). Germline V gives CDR1 SSHAT, CDR2 FNYEAQ (reference sequence). CDR3 length: 18 residues. The CDR3 loop reads CASSLASTGPPSNYGYTF. The CDR3 coding sequence is TGTGCTAGCAGCTTAGCGTCAACAGGGCCCCCGTCGAACTATGGCTACACCTTC.

This clone was picked up one time. A read error may explain this, as a much larger clone is one base away. Other DNA sequences in the same sample also yield this CDR3. The V call is TRBV19, the J call TRBJ1-2, with 7 positions matching TRBD1. Germline V gives CDR1 LNHDA, CDR2 SQIVND (reference sequence). The V segment lost 3 bases and the J segment 2 bases; nucleotides outside the gene matches: 0. The CDR3 consists of 13 residues. The CDR3 is CASSMTGNYGYTF. The CDR3, as DNA: TGTGCCAGTAGTATGACAGGGAACTATGGCTACACCTTC.

The chain couples TRBV4-2 to TRBJ2-2; a weak D match, TRBD1 (5 bases). Deletions cut 2 bases from V and 1 base from J, with 8 bases between. CDR1 and CDR2 from the germline V gene are LGHNA and YNFKEQ. This CDR3 comprises 15 residues. This CDR3 reads CASSQQTGNTGELFF. CDR3 in DNA: TGTGCCAGCAGCCAACAAACAGGGAACACCGGGGAGCTGTTTTTT.

V gene TRBV15 combines with J gene TRBJ2-1; the match to TRBD2 covers 15 bases. The V gene's germline CDR1 is LNHNV and CDR2 YYDKDF (reference sequence). The V gene end was trimmed by 5 bases and the J gene end by 8 bases; junction bases not matched to a gene: 13. The CDR3 sequence is 18 residues long. The CDR3 region has the DNA TGTGCCACCAGCTTATGGACTAGCGGGAGGGGGCTTTTGTATGAGCAGTTCTTC. Its protein is CATSLWTSGRGLLYEQFF. The whole variable domain, filled in from reference TRBV15 and TRBJ2-1, reads DAMVIQNPRYQVTQFGKPVTLSCSQTLNHNVMYWYQQKSSQAPKLLFHYYDKDFNNEADTPDNFQSRRPNTSFCFLDIRSPGLGDTAMYLCATSLWTSGRGLLYEQFFGPGTRLTVL.

The V gene is TRBV7-2, the J gene TRBJ1-5, with TRBD1 matching 9 bases. The CDR3 length is 17 residues. Trimming removed 4 bases from V and 6 bases from J; junction bases left unmatched: 13. The germline V gene encodes CDR1 SGHTA and CDR2 FQGNSA. CDR3 in DNA: TGTGCCAGCAGCTCCCCCGGGACAGGGTGGGGGAGTCAGCCCCAGCATTTT. Translating gives CASSSPGTGWGSQPQHF.

Regarding this clone: The junction departs from the called germline gene at one end, perhaps through a read error. The rearrangement uses TRBV7-7 and TRBJ2-7; 10 bases match TRBD1. The CDR3 consists of 19 residues. CDR1 and CDR2 from the germline V gene are SSHAT and FNYEAQ (reference sequence). CDR3 region: CASSLRGTGVANSSYEQYF. The CDR3 DNA follows: TGTGCTAGCAGCTTGCGTGGGACAGGGGTGGCCAACAGCTCCTACGAGCAGTACTTC.

The chain is built from TRBV9 and TRBJ2-5; the D gene is possibly TRBD1 (5 bases). The germline V gene has CDR1 SGDLS and CDR2 YYNGEE. The CDR3 sequence is 15 residues long. Trimming removed 4 bases from V and 4 bases from J, with 17 bases in between. The CDR3 region is CASSTSTGARETQYF. As DNA, the CDR3 is TGTGCCAGCAGCACTTCGACTGGGGCAAGAGAGACCCAGTACTTC. Looking up the rest from reference TRBV9 and TRBJ2-5 gives the full variable domain: DSGVTQTPKHLITATGQRVTLRCSPRSGDLSVYWYQQSLDQGLQFLIQYYNGEERAKGNILERFSAQQFPDLHSELNLSSLELGDSALYFCASSTSTGARETQYFGPGTRLLVL.

The chain has TRBV18 and TRBJ1-6; possibly TRBD1 for D (6 bases). CDR1 is KGHSH and CDR2 is LQKENI in the germline V gene. CDR3 length: 15 residues. V dropped 1 base and J dropped 8 bases, with 12 bases sitting between them. The CDR3 sequence is CASSPRQNRDSPLHF. DNA of the CDR3: TGTGCCAGCTCACCACGTCAAAACAGGGATTCACCCCTCCACTTT.

This sequence joins TRBV5-1 and TRBJ1-1, with TRBD1 matching over 8 bases. Germline trimming cut 3 bases from V and 5 bases from J; bases unmatched to any gene: 6. CDR1 is SGHRS and CDR2 is YFSETQ in the germline V gene. There are 14 residues in the CDR3. The CDR3: CASSSQDRATEAFF. DNA of the CDR3: TGCGCCAGCAGCTCCCAGGACAGGGCTACTGAAGCTTTCTTT.

In its sample, this clone was seen a few times. V is TRBV12-1 and J is TRBJ1-2; whether TRBD1, the table's D call, matches the DNA was not checked. TRBV12-1 is listed as a pseudogene. This CDR3 has 14 amino acids. CDR3: CASSSGTGNYGYTF. CDR3 nucleotide sequence: TGTGCCAGCAGCTCCGGGACAGGGAACTATGGCTACACCTTC.